One and the same sample provided the 21 T cell receptor beta chains below, sequenced in a study of CD8 T cells in ankylosing spondylitis. Regarding the study as a whole: A TCR beta motif of several highly homologous variants seemed to mark ankylosing spondylitis blood.

From the 5' RACE reads, TCRdb called clonotypes with MiXCR, one entry per CDR3 protein. The sample lists about 500,000 distinct CDR3 sequences, roughly 5% occurring once. For these receptors, no antigen is known. Input material: blood, either unsorted or a sorted T cell fraction (not recorded which). These receptors all come from a male donor with ankylosing spondylitis.

A few counts support this clonotype. J is TRBJ1-2 and V is TRBV4-1, with 7 bases aligning to TRBD1. Germline V CDR1 and CDR2: MGHRA, YSYEKL. The CDR3 is 14 residues long. V dropped 1 base and J dropped 7; count of bases not matched to a gene: 6. The CDR3, as DNA: TGCGCCAGCAGCCAAGGGACAGGACCGTTTGGCTACACCTTC. This sequence encodes CASSQGTGPFGYTF.

J is TRBJ1-2 and V is TRBV20-1; unclear D gene. The CDR3 consists of 8 residues. The V end was cut by 7 bases, the J end by 10 bases, with 7 bases between. Germline V gives CDR1 DFQATT, CDR2 SNEGSKA (reference sequence). In DNA, the CDR3 is TGCAGTGAGGGTGTCTACACCTTC. Protein product: CSEGVYTF.

This clonotype has ten or more counts. The V and J genes are TRBV6-2 or TRBV6-3 and TRBJ2-7; 11 nucleotides agree with TRBD2. The CDR3 has 15 amino acids. The germline CDR1 and CDR2 sequences are MNHEY and SVGEGT. The V segment lost 4 bases and the J segment 2 bases; nucleotides outside the gene matches: 4. The DNA for the CDR3 is TGTGCCAGCAGTTGGGAACTAGCGGGAGCCTACGAGCAGTACTTC. Translation gives CASSWELAGAYEQYF.

This clonotype has more than one count but fewer than ten. The chain has TRBV5-1 and TRBJ2-7; the D gene is possibly TRBD1 (5 bases). The germline CDR1 and CDR2 sequences are SGHRS and YFSETQ. V was pared by 2 bases and J by 4 bases, with 19 bases between. The CDR3 totals 16 residues. In DNA, the CDR3 is TGCGCCAGCAGCTTTTTCAGGGCCAAAACGGGTTACGAGCAGTACTTC. It encodes CASSFFRAKTGYEQYF.

Only a few counts were recorded for this clonotype. The chain recombines TRBV6-1 with TRBJ1-1, with D possibly matching TRBD1 (6 bases). In germline, CDR1 is MNHNS, CDR2 SASEGT. Trimming pared 6 bases from V and 1 base from J, leaving 15 bases between. This CDR3 has 15 amino acids. The CDR3: CASSFLQGGNTEAFF. In nucleotides, the CDR3 is TGTGCCAGCAGCTTCCTTCAAGGGGGGAACACTGAAGCTTTCTTT.

The chain combines TRBV10-3 with TRBJ2-1; D gene ambiguous. The CDR3 runs to 13 residues. Trimming removed 6 bases from V and 5 bases from J, with 11 bases in between. Looked up from germline, CDR1 is ENHRY and CDR2 is SYGVKD. Here the CDR3 DNA reads TGTGCCATCAGGTCCTGGAGTAACAATGAGCAGTTCTTC. Translated, it gives CAIRSWSNNEQFF.

This clonotype was observed a handful of times. V usage is TRBV7-2 and J usage is TRBJ2-1; 13 bases fit TRBD2. Germline V gene data show CDR1 as SGHTA and CDR2 as FQGNSA. The CDR3 extends over 16 amino acids. The V segment lost 1 base and the J segment 8 bases; nucleotides outside the gene matches: 5. The CDR3 loop is CASSLEGTSGVYEQFF. The CDR3 DNA follows: TGTGCCAGCAGCTTAGAGGGGACTAGCGGGGTCTATGAGCAGTTCTTC.

The table lists this clonotype with a count of one. This rearrangement joins TRBV7-2 to TRBJ2-2; TRBD1 matches 9 bases. V shed 5 bases, J shed 4 bases, and the junction held 8 bases outside the gene matches. Looked up from germline, CDR1 is SGHTA and CDR2 is FQGNSA. The CDR3 runs 16 residues. CDR3 loop: CASSAPTGGATGELFF. CDR3 coding DNA: TGTGCCAGCAGCGCCCCCACAGGGGGCGCCACCGGGGAGCTGTTTTTT.

This clonotype was detected ten times or more. The J gene is TRBJ2-1, the V gene TRBV15; either TRBD1 or TRBD2 may supply D (7 bases each). The CDR3 sequence is 19 residues long. Germline CDR1 and CDR2: LNHNV and YYDKDF (reference sequence). V lost 3 bases to trimming and J lost 5 bases, with 26 bases between them. The chain's CDR3 is CATSRGWTGGLVKDNEQFF. The CDR3 DNA reads as TGTGCCACCAGCAGGGGGTGGACAGGAGGACTAGTTAAGGACAATGAGCAGTTCTTC.

This clonotype was recorded at least ten times. The chain recombines TRBV12-3 or TRBV12-4 with TRBJ1-5; 8 nucleotides line up with TRBD1. Trimming removed 5 bases from V and 1 base from J; junction bases left unmatched: 13. The CDR3 contains 18 residues. CDR3 DNA: TGTGCCAGCAGTCCCCTTCAAGGACAGGGTAGCAGCAATCAGCCCCAGCATTTT. Protein: CASSPLQGQGSSNQPQHF.

There are many counts of this clonotype. As DNA, the CDR3 is TGTGCCAGCAGCCCGGGAGACTTGAACACTGAAGCTTTCTTT. Its translation is CASSPGDLNTEAFF. V gene TRBV9 combines with J gene TRBJ1-1; D unresolved. CDR3 length: 14 amino acids. V was pared by 4 bases and J by 0 bases, with 10 bases between. The germline V gene has CDR1 SGDLS and CDR2 YYNGEE. Complete variable domain (other parts from reference TRBV9 and TRBJ1-1): DSGVTQTPKHLITATGQRVTLRCSPRSGDLSVYWYQQSLDQGLQFLIQYYNGEERAKGNILERFSAQQFPDLHSELNLSSLELGDSALYFCASSPGDLNTEAFFGQGTRLTVV.

This clonotype was seen repeatedly, ten times or more. The chain joins TRBV6-1 to TRBJ2-3, with D unresolved. V lost 2 bases and J 9 bases, leaving 12 bases between the germline ends. Per germline, CDR1 MNHNS and CDR2 SASEGT. The CDR3 covers 13 residues. This chain's CDR3 is CASSESHFLTQYF. The CDR3 region has the DNA TGTGCCAGCAGTGAATCTCACTTCTTAACGCAGTATTTT.

This clonotype was seen ten or more times. The V call is TRBV12-3 or TRBV12-4, the J call TRBJ1-2, with unresolved D. The CDR3 runs 12 residues. With 5 bases removed from V and 7 bases from J, the gap between germline ends came to 11 bases. The CDR3 spells CASSPIDRGYTF. The CDR3 bases are TGTGCCAGCAGTCCGATTGACCGTGGCTACACCTTC.

This clonotype was recorded at least ten times. V is TRBV9 and J is TRBJ2-7; D is unclear. The germline V gene encodes CDR1 SGDLS and CDR2 YYNGEE. This CDR3 is built from 14 residues. Trimming stripped 3 bases from V and 6 bases from J, with 16 bases between. As DNA, the CDR3 is TGTGCCAGCAGCGAACTCCCCCTCGGTCCCGAGCAGTACTTC. Protein sequence: CASSELPLGPEQYF.

The CDR3 nucleotides read TGCGCCAGCAGTGGGGCGGTACTACAAGAGACCCAGTACTTC. It is translated as CASSGAVLQETQYF. V gene TRBV5-1 combines with J gene TRBJ2-5; TRBD1 is a possible D gene (5 bases). The CDR3 loop spans 14 amino acids. Trimming cost V 5 bases and J 2 bases, with 13 bases left between them. The germline V gene encodes CDR1 SGHRS and CDR2 YFSETQ.

In this sample, this clonotype turned up many times. The chain uses TRBV12-3 or TRBV12-4 and TRBJ1-6; D might be TRBD1 (5 bases). The V gene lost 6 bases and the J gene lost 10 bases, with 16 bases spanning the gap. The CDR3 is made up of 14 amino acids. CDR3 sequence (DNA): TGTGCCAGCAGGGGGACCGGGGCTTGGTCACCCCTCCACTTT. It yields the protein CASRGTGAWSPLHF.

The chain recombines TRBV3-1 with TRBJ2-1; 11 positions agree with TRBD2. The V segment lost 0 bases and the J segment 6 bases; nucleotides outside the gene matches: 13. Germline V gene lookup returns CDR1 LGHDT and CDR2 YNNKEL (reference sequence). The CDR3 is 19 amino acids. The CDR3, as DNA: TGTGCCAGCAGCCAAGATCCACTTAGCGGGAGGGCCCTTTTCAATGAGCAGTTCTTC. It yields the protein CASSQDPLSGRALFNEQFF.

This clonotype was seen a handful of times. This chain joins TRBV20-1 and TRBJ2-3; perhaps D is TRBD1 or TRBD2 (5 bases each). This CDR3 is built from 15 residues. With 7 bases removed from V and 1 base from J, the gap between germline ends came to 18 bases. Germline assignment: CDR1 DFQATT and CDR2 SNEGSKA (reference sequence). Here the CDR3 DNA reads TGCAGTGTTAAGGGGACCGAACTAGGCACAGATACGCAGTATTTT. Amino acids: CSVKGTELGTDTQYF.

The chain combines TRBV4-1 with TRBJ2-3; TRBD2 matches 7 bases. This CDR3 region has 18 residues. J lost 2 bases, V lost 4 bases, and 15 bases had no gene match. Germline CDR1 and CDR2: MGHRA and YSYEKL. The CDR3 sequence: CASSRRPGLAATTDTQYF. CDR3 nucleotides: TGCGCCAGCAGCCGCCGTCCAGGGCTAGCGGCCACCACAGATACGCAGTATTTT.

This clonotype was counted at least ten times. CDR3 sequence (DNA): TGTGCCACCAGGAAGGGGGACCAGAGTCAGCCCCAGCATTTT. It codes for CATRKGDQSQPQHF. This rearrangement joins TRBV15 to TRBJ1-5, with D perhaps TRBD1 (6 bases). The CDR3 is 14 residues long. Trimming took 6 bases from V and 6 from J, leaving 15 bases between them. CDR1 and CDR2 (germline): LNHNV, YYDKDF (reference sequence).

This clonotype was counted ten times or more. The V call is TRBV10-2, the J call TRBJ2-5; 7 bases align to TRBD2. The CDR3 runs 16 residues. The V and J ends lost 3 bases and 4 bases, in that order; junction bases with no gene match: 11. Germline-derived CDR1 and CDR2 are WSHSY and SAAADI. The CDR3 loop is CASSEPGGSGSETQYF. CDR3 in DNA: TGCGCCAGCAGTGAACCGGGCGGGAGCGGATCAGAGACCCAGTACTTC.